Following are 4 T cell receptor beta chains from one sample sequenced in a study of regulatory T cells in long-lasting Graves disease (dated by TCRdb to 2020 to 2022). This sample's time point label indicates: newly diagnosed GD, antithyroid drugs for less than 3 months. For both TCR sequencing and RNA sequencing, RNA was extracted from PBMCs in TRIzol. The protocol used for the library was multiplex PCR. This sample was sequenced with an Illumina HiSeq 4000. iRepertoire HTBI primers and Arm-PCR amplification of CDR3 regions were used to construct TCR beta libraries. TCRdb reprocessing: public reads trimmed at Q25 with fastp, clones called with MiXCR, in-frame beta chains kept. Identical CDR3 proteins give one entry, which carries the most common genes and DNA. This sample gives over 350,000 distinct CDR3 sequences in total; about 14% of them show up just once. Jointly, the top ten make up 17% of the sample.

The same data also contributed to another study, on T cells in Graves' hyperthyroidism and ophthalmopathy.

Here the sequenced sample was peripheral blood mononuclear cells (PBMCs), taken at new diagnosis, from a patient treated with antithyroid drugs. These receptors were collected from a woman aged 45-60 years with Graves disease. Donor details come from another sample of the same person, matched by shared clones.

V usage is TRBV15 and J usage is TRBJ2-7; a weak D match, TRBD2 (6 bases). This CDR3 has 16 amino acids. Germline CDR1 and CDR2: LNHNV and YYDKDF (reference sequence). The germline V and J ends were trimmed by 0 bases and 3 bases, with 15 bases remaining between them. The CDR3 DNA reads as TGTGCCACCAGCAGAGACCTGGGGACTTGGGGCTACGAGCAGTACTTC. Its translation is CATSRDLGTWGYEQYF.

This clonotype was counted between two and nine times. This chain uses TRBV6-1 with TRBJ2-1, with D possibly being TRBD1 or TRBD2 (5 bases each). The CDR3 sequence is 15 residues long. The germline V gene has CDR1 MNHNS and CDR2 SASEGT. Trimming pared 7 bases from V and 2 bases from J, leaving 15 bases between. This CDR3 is CASNGMGTAYNEQFF. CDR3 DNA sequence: TGTGCCAGCAACGGAATGGGGACCGCCTACAATGAGCAGTTCTTC.

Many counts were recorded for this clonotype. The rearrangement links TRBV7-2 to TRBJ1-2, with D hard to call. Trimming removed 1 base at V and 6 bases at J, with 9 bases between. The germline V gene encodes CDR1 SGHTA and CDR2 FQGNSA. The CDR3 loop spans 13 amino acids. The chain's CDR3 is CASSLEVADGYTF. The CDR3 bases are TGTGCCAGCAGCTTAGAAGTCGCGGATGGCTACACCTTC.

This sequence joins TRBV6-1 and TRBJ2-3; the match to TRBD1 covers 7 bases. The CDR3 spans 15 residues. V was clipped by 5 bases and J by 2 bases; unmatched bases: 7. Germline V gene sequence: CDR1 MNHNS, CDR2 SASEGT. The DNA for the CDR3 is TGTGCCAGCAGTCTTGGGACAGTGGCCACAGATACGCAGTATTTT. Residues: CASSLGTVATDTQYF.